This T cell receptor beta chain was captured in a study of T cells in Graves' hyperthyroidism and ophthalmopathy. This clonotype was recorded many times. The CDR3 totals 12 residues. CDR1 is SNHLY and CDR2 is FYNNEI in the germline V gene. V gave up 2 bases and J gave up 5 bases, with 6 bases separating them. What was amplified from RNA transcripts were TCR beta CDR3 regions. The HTBI set primed first-round TCR CDR3 RT-PCR. One entry per CDR3 protein results from TCRdb running MiXCR on the multiplex PCR reads. The data show around 180,000 distinct CDR3 sequences, about 18% seen once. Material: blood. The gene calls are TRBV2 and TRBJ1-2; the D is unclear. The clonotype originates from a woman aged 50 to 60 with Graves' hyperthyroidism. The CDR3 DNA sequence: TGTGCCAGCAGTGAATTGGGGTATGGCTACACCTTC. Translation: CASSELGYGYTF.